One sample yielded the 21 T cell receptor beta chains listed below, sequenced in a study of shared clonotypes between healthy human individuals. The assay was immunoSEQ multiplex PCR, and TCRdb's table has in-frame clones only and misses some. Of over a million clones listed, about 84% are singletons. Source material: memory CD4+ T cells from PBMCs. Subset of the sample: CD45RA-negative fraction. The receptors were gathered from a man younger than 30 in good health. Some clones in this sample may be carry-over from other donors' samples.

Comment on this clone: One end of the junction varies from germline; a read error may be responsible. This chain connects TRBV28 to TRBJ2-7; TRBD1 matches 7 bases. This CDR3 comprises 11 residues. Germline CDR1 reads MDHEN; CDR2 reads SYDVKM. The CDR3 DNA reads TGTGCCAGCAGTTCCAACCGGGACAGCGGCTTC. Translating gives CASSSNRDSGF.

The V gene is TRBV5-1, the J gene TRBJ1-4, with 10 bases that match TRBD1. Losses at the gene ends were 3 bases for V and 1 base for J; bases not matched to a gene: 3. The CDR3 is made up of 16 amino acids. The V gene's germline CDR1 is SGHRS and CDR2 YFSETQ. CDR3 coding DNA: TGCGCCAGCAGCTGGACAGGGGGAGTAACTAATGAAAAACTGTTTTTT. Encoded protein: CASSWTGGVTNEKLFF.

The chain combines TRBV18 with TRBJ2-3, with 8 positions matching TRBD1. The V and J ends lost 3 bases and 5 bases, in that order; junction bases with no gene match: 4. CDR1 is KGHSH, CDR2 LQKENI, per germline. The CDR3 runs to 14 residues. The CDR3 is CASSPQGAIDTQYF. The CDR3 region has the DNA TGTGCCAGCTCACCCCAGGGGGCAATAGATACGCAGTATTTT.

The rearrangement uses TRBV5-4 and TRBJ2-1; the match to TRBD2 covers 13 bases. The CDR3 consists of 14 residues. Germline V lookup: CDR1 SGHNT, CDR2 YYREEE (reference sequence). Unmatched junction bases numbered 2, after V lost 4 bases and J lost 7 bases. The CDR3 loop reads CASSQGLAGNEQFF. CDR3 bases: TGTGCCAGCAGCCAGGGACTAGCGGGAAATGAGCAGTTCTTC.

The chain joins TRBV7-9 to TRBJ2-7, with D perhaps TRBD1 (6 bases). V gave up 5 bases and J gave up 2 bases, with 13 bases separating them. This CDR3 is 14 amino acids long. Germline CDR1 and CDR2: SEHNR and FQNEAQ (reference sequence). CDR3 in amino acids: CASSQGTVTYEQYF. The DNA for the CDR3 is TGTGCCAGCAGCCAGGGGACGGTAACCTACGAGCAGTACTTC.

V and J are TRBV7-3 and TRBJ2-3; 13 bases line up with TRBD2. Germline CDR1 SGHTA, CDR2 FQGTGA. This CDR3 has 15 residues. V shed 5 bases, J shed 6 bases, and the junction held 5 bases outside the gene matches. The CDR3 DNA follows: TGTGCCAGCAGCCGCGGGACTAGCGGGATGGATACGCAGTATTTT. Its translation is CASSRGTSGMDTQYF.

This chain's CDR3 is CASTQGSLLNEQYF. CDR3 bases: TGTGCCAGCACCCAAGGTTCTCTGCTAAACGAGCAGTACTTC. V and J are TRBV6-5 and TRBJ2-7; D call uncertain. V was shortened by 7 bases and J by 5 bases, with 18 bases between the two germline ends. CDR3 length equals 14 residues. The V gene's germline CDR1 is MNHEY and CDR2 SVGAGI.

The gene calls are TRBV4-1 and TRBJ2-6; a possible D gene is TRBD2 (6 bases). This CDR3 has 17 residues. Trimming took 5 bases from V and 3 from J, leaving 17 bases between them. Germline values: CDR1 MGHRA, CDR2 YSYEKL. Written as DNA, the CDR3 is TGCGCCAGCAGCTCCGGGACGGGGGTTGTTGGGGCCAACGTCCTGACTTTC. It translates to CASSSGTGVVGANVLTF.

The sample holds one count of this clone. CDR3 region: CASSGTGTSGRYNEQFF. For the CDR3, the DNA is TGTGCCAGCAGCGGAACCGGGACTAGCGGGAGGTACAATGAGCAGTTCTTC. The chain combines TRBV9 with TRBJ2-1, with TRBD2 matching 15 bases. Trimming cost V 3 bases and J 4 bases; bases outside gene matches: 5. From germline, CDR1 is SGDLS and CDR2 YYNGEE. The CDR3 runs 17 residues.

This rearrangement joins TRBV7-9 to TRBJ2-2, with 10 bases aligning to TRBD2. The CDR3 is made up of 18 amino acids. Trimming at V came to 4 bases and at J to 3 bases, leaving 11 bases not matched to a gene. Germline loops: CDR1 SEHNR, CDR2 FQNEAQ (reference sequence). This chain's CDR3 is CASSSALSGRWDTGELFF. The CDR3 nucleotides read TGTGCCAGCAGCTCCGCACTTAGCGGGAGGTGGGACACCGGGGAGCTGTTTTTT.

The J gene is TRBJ2-1, the V gene TRBV27, with 8 bases aligning to TRBD2. V lost 5 bases, J lost 5 bases, and 14 bases stayed unmatched. This CDR3 contains 17 residues. CDR1 and CDR2 (germline): MNHEY, SMNVEV (reference sequence). This chain's CDR3 is CASSTILTSGAHNEQFF. CDR3 in DNA: TGTGCCAGCAGTACGATCCTTACTAGCGGCGCCCACAATGAGCAGTTCTTC.

This clone was seen more than once but under ten times. The chain combines TRBV28 with TRBJ1-2; the D is unclear. Deletions cut 6 bases from V and 8 bases from J, with 13 bases between. Germline V gene lookup returns CDR1 MDHEN and CDR2 SYDVKM. The CDR3 contains 12 residues. For the CDR3, the DNA is TGTGCCAGCAGCCCAAGTTTCGGGGGCTACACCTTC. Protein: CASSPSFGGYTF.

The gene calls are TRBV27 and TRBJ1-4; the D is unclear. Germline CDR1 and CDR2: MNHEY and SMNVEV (reference sequence). This CDR3 spans 16 amino acids. Trimming left V 0 bases short and J 0 bases short, with 8 bases between. The CDR3: CASSLSLAATNEKLFF. CDR3 nucleotide sequence: TGTGCCAGCAGTTTATCATTAGCGGCAACTAATGAAAAACTGTTTTTT.

The V and J genes are TRBV5-1 and TRBJ2-7; no reliable D call. Deletions cut 6 bases from V and 3 bases from J, with 16 bases between. Germline V gives CDR1 SGHRS, CDR2 YFSETQ. CDR3 length: 14 amino acids. The CDR3: CASTRYDGDYEQYF. CDR3 bases: TGCGCCAGCACTCGATATGACGGCGACTACGAGCAGTACTTC.

This clone has only one observation. The chain combines TRBV28 with TRBJ2-1; TRBD2 agrees at 11 bases. Germline V CDR1 and CDR2: MDHEN, SYDVKM. Unmatched junction bases numbered 7, after V lost 3 bases and J lost 0 bases. This CDR3 has 18 residues. The CDR3 here is CASSLELAGAGSYNEQFF. CDR3 nucleotide sequence: TGTGCCAGCAGTTTGGAACTAGCGGGGGCAGGCTCCTACAATGAGCAGTTCTTC.

The J gene is TRBJ2-1, the V gene TRBV7-2, with 10 bases aligning to TRBD2. Trimming took 6 bases from V and 4 from J; bases not matched to a gene: 9. The CDR3 runs to 16 residues. Per the germline V gene, CDR1 is SGHTA and CDR2 is FQGNSA. The CDR3 coding sequence is TGTGCCAGCAGTACATCCGGGACTAGCGTATACAATGAGCAGTTCTTC. Its translation: CASSTSGTSVYNEQFF.

This clone came up a few times. In the same sample, other DNA sequences code for this CDR3. The chain recombines TRBV28 with TRBJ2-7; D is ambiguous. Germline assignment: CDR1 MDHEN and CDR2 SYDVKM. Between the trimmed V and J ends, which lost 5 bases and 2 bases, there was a span of 4 bases. This CDR3 spans 11 amino acids. DNA of the CDR3: TGTGCCAGCAGTCTAACCTACGAGCAGTACTTC. Its translation: CASSLTYEQYF.

The V call is TRBV18, the J call TRBJ2-7; 7 bases align to TRBD2. Germline V gene data show CDR1 as KGHSH and CDR2 as LQKENI. V lost 2 bases, J lost 3 bases, and 4 bases stayed unmatched. The CDR3 runs 14 residues. In nucleotides, the CDR3 is TGTGCCAGCTCACCAGCTAGCGGTTACTACGAGCAGTACTTC. It codes for CASSPASGYYEQYF.

As for this clone: Other DNA sequences in this specimen translate into the identical CDR3. The chain employs TRBV5-1 and TRBJ2-2, with D uncertain. The CDR3 sequence is 13 residues long. Germline CDR1 and CDR2: SGHRS and YFSETQ. V was trimmed by 0 bases and J by 3 bases, leaving 3 bases between them. In DNA, the CDR3 is TGCGCCAGCAGCTTGGGATACACCGGGGAGCTGTTTTTT. The encoded protein is CASSLGYTGELFF.

CDR3 in DNA: TGCGCCAGCAGCTCCGGGACTAGCCTCACAGATACGCAGTATTTT. Translated: CASSSGTSLTDTQYF. The chain links TRBV5-1 to TRBJ2-3, with 9 nucleotides matching TRBD2. J was trimmed by 2 bases and V by 3 bases; bases with no gene match: 4. The CDR3 is 15 amino acids. Germline CDR1 reads SGHRS; CDR2 reads YFSETQ.

This sequence joins TRBV5-1 and TRBJ2-7; maybe TRBD2 (6 bases). Germline lookup yields CDR1 SGHRS and CDR2 YFSETQ. CDR3 length: 15 residues. The germline V and J ends were trimmed by 0 bases and 0 bases, with 10 bases remaining between them. The CDR3 DNA is TGCGCCAGCAGCTTGGAGGGAGGCATCTCCTACGAGCAGTACTTC. It codes for CASSLEGGISYEQYF.